Below, 7 T cell receptor beta chains from the same sample are listed, as sequenced in a study of cytomegalovirus exposure and HLA in healthy donors. The PCR was carried out with 60 Vbeta primers and 13 Jbeta primers. Generated by immunoSEQ multiplex PCR, the TCRdb table keeps only in-frame clones and is missing some. The sample has approximately 160,000 clones; 80% are singletons. Sequenced sample: PBMCs. These receptors all come from a woman aged 45-60 years in good health and CMV-seropositive.

The chain carries TRBV20-1 and TRBJ1-1; a weak D match, TRBD1 (5 bases). The CDR3 totals 10 residues. The germline gives CDR1 DFQATT, CDR2 SNEGSKA (reference sequence). Deletions cut 6 bases from V and 6 bases from J, with 8 bases between. CDR3 loop: CSAWGAEAFF. Here the CDR3 DNA reads TGCAGTGCCTGGGGGGCTGAAGCTTTCTTT.

The chain employs TRBV11-2 and TRBJ2-1; 10 bases align to TRBD2. Germline assignment: CDR1 SGHAT and CDR2 FQNNGV. The CDR3 is made up of 15 amino acids. V trimming: 4 bases; J trimming: 8 bases; junction bases outside the gene matches: 8. CDR3 amino acids: CASSSRGLAGDEQFF. In nucleotides, the CDR3 is TGTGCCAGCAGCTCGCGGGGGCTAGCGGGGGATGAGCAGTTCTTC.

The chain has TRBV9 and TRBJ2-1; 8 bases agree with TRBD2. Looked up from germline, CDR1 is SGDLS and CDR2 is YYNGEE. The CDR3 has 15 amino acids. The V segment lost 0 bases and the J segment 4 bases; nucleotides outside the gene matches: 3. For the CDR3, the DNA is TGTGCCAGCAGCGTAGAAACTAGCGGATACAATGAGCAGTTCTTC. Translation: CASSVETSGYNEQFF.

This clone was counted a few times. The V gene is TRBV11-2, the J gene TRBJ2-2, with 9 nucleotides matching TRBD1. After removal of 7 bases from V and 5 bases from J, the junction contained 5 bases not matched to a gene. Germline V gene data show CDR1 as SGHAT and CDR2 as FQNNGV. CDR3 size: 14 residues. CDR3 sequence (DNA): TGTGCCAGCAACCTACAGGGGGCAACCGGGGAGCTGTTTTTT. It specifies CASNLQGATGELFF.

This chain connects TRBV5-3 to TRBJ2-5; perhaps TRBD1 as D (5 bases). TRBV5-3 carries the ORF label, with uncertain function. V was shortened by 0 bases and J by 6 bases, with 15 bases between the two germline ends. The CDR3 spans 15 residues. The CDR3 region is CARSLVGRLVKTQYF. The CDR3 DNA reads as TGTGCCAGAAGCTTGGTGGGGCGCTTAGTGAAGACCCAGTACTTC.

The chain couples TRBV9 to TRBJ2-2; D unclear. The CDR3 consists of 13 residues. Per germline, CDR1 SGDLS and CDR2 YYNGEE. Deletions cut 0 bases from V and 6 bases from J, with 6 bases between. CDR3 sequence (DNA): TGTGCCAGCAGCGTAGAGACACCCGGGGAGCTGTTTTTT. Its translation: CASSVETPGELFF.

The chain couples TRBV4-3 to TRBJ2-3, with 8 bases lining up with TRBD2. CDR3 size: 21 residues. Trimming took 0 bases from V and 4 from J; bases not matched to a gene: 21. From germline, CDR1 is LGHNA and CDR2 YSLEER. CDR3 loop: CASSQDRILAVLSAVPDTQYF. The CDR3 DNA follows: TGCGCCAGCAGCCAAGACAGGATACTAGCGGTCCTTTCGGCAGTCCCAGATACGCAGTATTTT.